The 18 T cell receptor beta chains below come from one sample, sequenced in a study of T cells in Graves' hyperthyroidism and ophthalmopathy. The investigators amplified TCR beta CDR3 regions from RNA transcripts. HTBI primers were employed in a first-round RT-PCR of the TCR CDR3. TCRdb reprocessed the multiplex PCR reads with MiXCR, giving one entry per CDR3 protein. This sample yields more than 300,000 distinct CDR3 sequences, of which about 18% are seen a single time; over 35% belongs to the top ten. The sample was blood. The origin of the receptors is a man aged 18 to 30 with Graves' ophthalmopathy.

This clonotype was counted at least ten times. The chain links TRBV20-1 to TRBJ1-5; the match to TRBD1 covers 9 bases. The CDR3 extends over 13 amino acids. V shed 8 bases and J 4 bases; nucleotides not matched to a gene: 6. Germline values: CDR1 DFQATT, CDR2 SNEGSKA (reference sequence). The CDR3 region is CSTRTGVNQPQHF. DNA of the CDR3: TGCAGTACCAGGACAGGGGTGAATCAGCCCCAGCATTTT.

This clonotype was picked up a small number of times. The CDR3 loop reads CATLAPEKETQYF. The CDR3 DNA is TGTGCCACCCTGGCCCCCGAAAAAGAGACCCAGTACTTC. The chain is built from TRBV10-3 and TRBJ2-5; D call uncertain. Trimming shortened V by 10 bases and J by 3 bases, and 15 bases separated the two germline ends. In germline, CDR1 is ENHRY, CDR2 SYGVKD. The CDR3 consists of 13 residues.

This clonotype came up a few times. A single base separates this from a much larger clone, so it may be a read error. The chain joins TRBV2 to TRBJ1-1, with 9 nucleotides matching TRBD1. The CDR3 is 12 residues long. Germline loops: CDR1 SNHLY, CDR2 FYNNEI. V was clipped by 5 bases and J by 7 bases; unmatched bases: 2. The CDR3 region has the DNA TGTGCCAGCAGTCACAGGGGGCTTGAAGCTTTCTTT. This sequence encodes CASSHRGLEAFF. Using reference TRBV2 and TRBJ1-1 for the parts outside the CDR3, the full variable domain is EPEVTQTPSHQVTQMGQEVILRCVPISNHLYFYWYRQILGQKVEFLVSFYNNEISEKSEIFDDQFSVERPDGSNFTLKIRSTKLEDSAMYFCASSHRGLEAFFGQGTRLTVV.

V is TRBV27 and J is TRBJ1-3, with D perhaps TRBD1 (5 bases). The CDR3 sequence is 15 residues long. V was shortened by 8 bases and J by 4 bases, with 18 bases between the two germline ends. Germline V lookup: CDR1 MNHEY, CDR2 SMNVEV (reference sequence). The CDR3 nucleotides are TGTGCCAGCGGCCGGGACCGAGGGGTGGGAAACACCATATATTTT. The encoded protein is CASGRDRGVGNTIYF.

There are a few counts of this clonotype. This CDR3 reads CATSDLESTDTQYF. CDR3 DNA: TGTGCCACCAGTGATTTGGAATCCACAGATACGCAGTATTTT. The rearrangement uses TRBV24-1 and TRBJ2-3; D is uncertain. CDR1 and CDR2 (germline): KGHDR, SFDVKD. V dropped 0 bases and J dropped 2 bases, with 5 bases sitting between them. This CDR3 comprises 14 residues.

This clonotype was counted only a few times. This chain links TRBV5-1 with TRBJ1-5; 11 bases are a match to TRBD1. V trimming: 4 bases; J trimming: 9 bases; junction bases outside the gene matches: 6. From germline, CDR1 is SGHRS and CDR2 YFSETQ. This CDR3 spans 14 amino acids. This CDR3 is CASSTEGQGGPQHF. The CDR3 DNA is TGCGCCAGCAGCACGGAGGGACAGGGGGGGCCCCAGCATTTT.

This clonotype was detected ten times or more. CDR3: CASSWQEGEGNQPQHF. DNA for the CDR3: TGTGCCAGCAGCTGGCAGGAGGGCGAAGGCAATCAGCCCCAGCATTTT. The chain uses TRBV7-6 and TRBJ1-5; D uncertain. Germline V gene data show CDR1 as SGHVS and CDR2 as FNYEAQ. CDR3 length equals 16 residues. V dropped 4 bases and J dropped 2 bases, with 15 bases sitting between them.

This clonotype was recorded a few times. CDR3 protein: CASSQQTGVSSPLHF. CDR3 in DNA: TGTGCCAGCAGTCAGCAAACAGGGGTGTCCTCACCCCTCCACTTT. The J gene is TRBJ1-6, the V gene TRBV6-1, with 7 bases that match TRBD1. The junction had 11 bases not matched to a gene; V was cut back by 5 bases and J by 10 bases. Germline V gives CDR1 MNHNS, CDR2 SASEGT. This CDR3 comprises 15 residues.

The chain employs TRBV9 and TRBJ2-7; 8 nucleotides line up with TRBD2. J lost 4 bases, V lost 0 bases, and 6 bases had no gene match. Per the germline V gene, CDR1 is SGDLS and CDR2 is YYNGEE. This CDR3 comprises 15 residues. CDR3 sequence: CASSVDLGLAYEQYF. DNA of the CDR3: TGTGCCAGCAGCGTAGATTTAGGACTAGCTTACGAGCAGTACTTC.

In this sample, this clonotype turned up many times. The chain links TRBV5-1 to TRBJ1-1, with a possible D match to TRBD1 (6 bases). Germline V gives CDR1 SGHRS, CDR2 YFSETQ. V shed 3 bases and J shed 3 bases, with 9 bases lying between them. The CDR3 has 13 residues. This CDR3 is CASSWTEDTEAFF. The DNA of the CDR3 is TGCGCCAGCAGCTGGACAGAGGACACTGAAGCTTTCTTT. The full variable domain, its missing parts supplied by reference TRBV5-1 and TRBJ1-1, is KAGVTQTPRYLIKTRGQQVTLSCSPISGHRSVSWYQQTPGQGLQFLFEYFSETQRNKGNFPGRFSGRQFSNSRSEMNVSTLELGDSALYLCASSWTEDTEAFFGQGTRLTVV.

Remarks on this clonotype: This sequence may be a read error, since a much larger clone differs from it by one base. The rearrangement joins TRBV7-9 to TRBJ1-2, with 7 bases aligning to TRBD1. Germline V lookup: CDR1 SEHNR, CDR2 FQNEAQ (reference sequence). V was clipped by 10 bases and J by 9 bases; unmatched bases: 17. The CDR3 runs to 14 residues. The CDR3 DNA follows: TGTGCCAACACCTCCCAGGGGGTAGGCTCGAGCTACACCTTC. Protein product: CANTSQGVGSSYTF.

The table lists this clonotype with many counts. This chain connects TRBV5-6 to TRBJ2-2, with 8 bases aligning to TRBD1. The ends lost 0 bases at V and 4 bases at J; junction bases unmatched: 2. The CDR3 totals 15 residues. Germline CDR1 is SGHDT and CDR2 is YYEEEE. CDR3 bases: TGTGCCAGCAGCTTGGGACAGGGGATCACCGGGGAGCTGTTTTTT. Protein sequence: CASSLGQGITGELFF.

The J gene is TRBJ2-4, the V gene TRBV28, with no clear D. Looked up from germline, CDR1 is MDHEN and CDR2 is SYDVKM. The V and J ends lost 5 bases and 2 bases respectively, with 7 bases between them. This CDR3 spans 13 amino acids. This CDR3 reads CASSEVPKNIQYF. The CDR3 DNA follows: TGTGCCAGCAGTGAGGTACCCAAAAACATTCAGTACTTC.

The rearrangement links TRBV7-9 to TRBJ2-1; 11 bases are a match to TRBD2. Germline V gene sequence: CDR1 SEHNR, CDR2 FQNEAQ (reference sequence). The J segment lost 10 bases and the V segment lost 6 bases, leaving 17 bases of the junction unmatched. CDR3 length equals 17 residues. CDR3 nucleotides: TGTGCCAGCAGTCGGGACTCTAGCGGGGGGCGGGGCAGAGAGCAGTTCTTC. It translates to CASSRDSSGGRGREQFF. Full variable domain (outside the CDR3, taken from reference TRBV7-9 and TRBJ2-1): DTGVSQNPRHKITKRGQNVTFRCDPISEHNRLYWYRQTLGQGPEFLTYFQNEAQLEKSRLLSDRFSAERPKGSFSTLEIQRTEQGDSAMYLCASSRDSSGGRGREQFFGPGTRLTVL.

This clonotype was observed many times. This chain connects TRBV7-6 to TRBJ2-7; no reliable D call. Germline values: CDR1 SGHVS, CDR2 FNYEAQ. The CDR3 extends over 13 amino acids. V shed 5 bases and J shed 2 bases, with 10 bases lying between them. CDR3 bases: TGTGCCAGCAGCGTTGGACGGGCCTACGAGCAGTACTTC. It yields the protein CASSVGRAYEQYF.

This clonotype occurred a few times. The chain is built from TRBV19 and TRBJ1-5, with D uncertain. Trimming stripped 8 bases from V and 2 bases from J, with 7 bases between. Per germline, CDR1 LNHDA and CDR2 SQIVND (reference sequence). This CDR3 spans 12 amino acids. The CDR3 DNA sequence: TGTGCCAGTGGTGACCGCAATCAGCCCCAGCATTTT. Amino acid sequence: CASGDRNQPQHF.

Only one count was recorded for this clonotype. CDR3 region: CASLRGEGPNQPQHF. In DNA, the CDR3 is TGTGCCAGCCTCAGGGGGGAAGGGCCAAATCAGCCCCAGCATTTT. J is TRBJ1-5 and V is TRBV6-2 or TRBV6-3, with 7 positions matching TRBD1. The ends lost 8 bases at V and 4 bases at J; junction bases unmatched: 11. The CDR3 is made up of 15 amino acids. CDR1 and CDR2 from the germline V gene are MNHEY and SVGEGT.

This clonotype was seen at least ten times. This rearrangement joins TRBV7-3 to TRBJ2-3, with a tentative D call TRBD2 (5 bases). Germline V CDR1 and CDR2: SGHTA, FQGTGA. Between the trimmed V and J ends, which lost 4 bases and 1 base, there was a span of 6 bases. This CDR3 comprises 13 residues. CDR3 nucleotides: TGTGCCAGCAGCTGGCGGGGCACAGATACGCAGTATTTT. It specifies CASSWRGTDTQYF. Looking up the rest from reference TRBV7-3 and TRBJ2-3 gives the full variable domain: GAGVSQTPSNKVTEKGKYVELRCDPISGHTALYWYRQSLGQGPEFLIYFQGTGAADDSGLPNDRFFAVRPEGSVSTLKIQRTERGDSAVYLCASSWRGTDTQYFGPGTRLTVL.